Included here is one T cell receptor beta chain sequence, with context. The data stem from a study of OX40 agonist ivuxolimab in advanced cancers. Study in general: Patients received the agonistic anti-OX40 (CD134) antibody ivuxolimab.

The data were produced by immunoSEQ multiplex PCR, yet TCRdb's version contains in-frame clones alone and is incomplete. The sample lists 37,000 or so clones; around four fifths were seen once. The CDR3 totals 15 residues. From germline, CDR1 is SNHLY and CDR2 FYNNEI. The V and J ends lost 3 bases and 4 bases, in that order; junction bases with no gene match: 3. The gene calls are TRBV2 and TRBJ2-2, with 9 bases identical to TRBD2. The receptor was derived from an adult with an advanced solid tumor such as melanoma, head and neck, liver or kidney cancer. Material: CD4+ or CD8+ T cells sorted from blood, obtained in a trial of the OX40 agonist ivuxolimab. The CDR3 loop reads CASSEGGRGTGELFF. The CDR3 DNA is TGTGCCAGCAGTGAGGGCGGGAGGGGCACCGGGGAGCTGTTTTTT.